One and the same sample provided the 27 T cell receptor beta chains below, sequenced in a study of blood T cell repertoires in COVID-19. The repertoire was sequenced with immunoSEQ multiplex PCR; TCRdb's copy has only in-frame clones and lacks some. The sample includes 45,000 to 55,000 clones, around 90% of them seen just once. Sequenced material: peripheral blood. Receptors originate from a human donor in a cohort sampled during active COVID-19.

This clone was seen a few times. The V and J genes are TRBV7-9 and TRBJ1-2, with D uncertain. This CDR3 has 13 residues. V was pared by 6 bases and J by 8 bases, with 16 bases between. In germline, CDR1 is SEHNR, CDR2 FQNEAQ (reference sequence). CDR3 in DNA: TGTGCCAGCAGTGGCAGCGAGTCGCGCGGCTACACCTTC. Translating it yields CASSGSESRGYTF.

The rearrangement joins TRBV5-1 to TRBJ2-1, with TRBD1 matching 11 bases. Unmatched junction bases numbered 5, after V lost 0 bases and J lost 6 bases. From germline, CDR1 is SGHRS and CDR2 YFSETQ. The CDR3 is 16 amino acids. The CDR3 loop is CASSLAGDRGGNEQFF. For the CDR3, the DNA is TGCGCCAGCAGCTTGGCCGGGGACAGGGGGGGCAATGAGCAGTTCTTC.

The V and J genes are TRBV27 and TRBJ1-2, with 9 bases lining up with TRBD1. V lost 5 bases and J lost 2; bases outside the gene matches: 6. This CDR3 spans 15 amino acids. Germline V gene sequence: CDR1 MNHEY, CDR2 SMNVEV (reference sequence). The CDR3 DNA follows: TGTGCCAGCAGTGAGGAGGGACAGGGCAACTATGGCTACACCTTC. Amino acid sequence: CASSEEGQGNYGYTF.

The chain is built from TRBV5-4 and TRBJ2-1; D is perhaps TRBD2 (5 bases). Germline V gene sequence: CDR1 SGHNT, CDR2 YYREEE (reference sequence). This CDR3 has 15 amino acids. Trimming took off 0 bases at V and 1 base at J, with 8 bases between the two ends. CDR3 amino acids: CASSLDEGSYNEQFF. In nucleotides, the CDR3 is TGTGCCAGCAGCTTGGATGAGGGATCCTACAATGAGCAGTTCTTC. The entire variable domain, with the rest obtained from reference TRBV5-4 and TRBJ2-1, is as follows: ETGVTQSPTHLIKTRGQQVTLRCSSQSGHNTVSWYQQALGQGPQFIFQYYREEENGRGNFPPRFSGLQFPNYSSELNVNALELDDSALYLCASSLDEGSYNEQFFGPGTRLTVL.

CDR3 amino acids: CASSSSNRAIYNEQFF. In DNA form, the CDR3 reads TGTGCCAGCAGCTCCAGCAACAGGGCGATCTACAATGAGCAGTTCTTC. The chain has TRBV7-8 and TRBJ2-1, with a weak D call TRBD1 (6 bases). The V gene's germline CDR1 is SGHVS and CDR2 FQNEAQ. This CDR3 has 16 amino acids. V was trimmed by 4 bases and J by 3 bases, leaving 16 bases between them.

The CDR3 DNA reads as TGTGCCAGCAGTTGGGACAGACCCAATGAGCAGTTCTTC. It yields the protein CASSWDRPNEQFF. The genes are TRBV6-5 and TRBJ2-1, with 7 bases aligning to TRBD1. The ends lost 4 bases at V and 6 bases at J; junction bases unmatched: 3. The CDR3 length is 13 residues. Germline-derived CDR1 and CDR2 are MNHEY and SVGAGI.

The chain uses TRBV30 and TRBJ2-3; 8 bases are shared with TRBD1. Germline V gives CDR1 GTSNPN, CDR2 SVGIG (reference sequence). This CDR3 spans 14 amino acids. Losses at the gene ends were 6 bases for V and 2 bases for J; bases not matched to a gene: 7. The CDR3 bases are TGTGCCTGCCAAAGACAGGGGACCACAGATACGCAGTATTTT. It is translated as CACQRQGTTDTQYF.

The chain couples TRBV24-1 to TRBJ2-2; tentatively, D is TRBD2 (6 bases). Germline CDR1 is KGHDR and CDR2 is SFDVKD. The V and J ends lost 7 bases and 4 bases respectively, with 15 bases between them. The length of the CDR3 is 15 residues. The CDR3 DNA reads as TGTGCCACCAGGAGCGGCGGGGTCCCCACCGGGGAGCTGTTTTTT. Protein: CATRSGGVPTGELFF.

The rearrangement uses TRBV19 and TRBJ2-1; D may be TRBD1 (5 bases). This CDR3 is built from 15 residues. Looked up from germline, CDR1 is LNHDA and CDR2 is SQIVND (reference sequence). V was pared by 3 bases and J by 0 bases, with 9 bases between. CDR3 sequence: CASSIRQSSYNEQFF. The CDR3 DNA reads as TGTGCCAGTAGTATCCGACAGAGCTCCTACAATGAGCAGTTCTTC.

The chain couples TRBV15 to TRBJ2-7, with D possibly matching TRBD1 (6 bases). The V and J ends lost 4 bases and 4 bases respectively, with 14 bases between them. Germline assignment: CDR1 LNHNV and CDR2 YYDKDF (reference sequence). This CDR3 region has 14 residues. The CDR3 DNA follows: TGTGCCACCAGCAAACAGGGCGTTGTGTACGAGCAGTACTTC. This encodes CATSKQGVVYEQYF.

This clone was observed a single time. CDR3: CASSQEGLAGVDTQYF. CDR3 sequence (DNA): TGCGCCAGCAGCCAAGAGGGACTAGCGGGAGTGGATACGCAGTATTTT. The genes are TRBV4-1 and TRBJ2-3; TRBD2 matches 14 bases. There are 16 residues in the CDR3. Germline V gene data show CDR1 as MGHRA and CDR2 as YSYEKL. J was trimmed by 6 bases and V by 0 bases; bases with no gene match: 2.

V and J are TRBV18 and TRBJ2-2; 8 bases are a match to TRBD2. Germline CDR1 is KGHSH and CDR2 is LQKENI. The V segment lost 6 bases and the J segment 2 bases; nucleotides outside the gene matches: 2. The CDR3 covers 14 residues. CDR3 amino acids: CASSTSGNTGELFF. CDR3 nucleotide sequence: TGTGCCAGCTCCACTAGCGGTAACACCGGGGAGCTGTTTTTT.

CDR3 DNA: TGTGCCATCAGGATGACAGGGGAGCAGTACTTC. This sequence encodes CAIRMTGEQYF. The chain employs TRBV10-3 and TRBJ2-7, with TRBD1 identical over 7 bases. CDR3 length: 11 amino acids. The trim removed 6 bases at V and 7 bases at J, leaving 3 bases unmatched. Looked up from germline, CDR1 is ENHRY and CDR2 is SYGVKD.

The J gene is TRBJ1-2, the V gene TRBV4-2; no clear D gene. CDR1 and CDR2 (germline): LGHNA, YNFKEQ. The CDR3 sequence is 14 residues long. V was trimmed by 4 bases and J by 0 bases, leaving 9 bases between them. The CDR3 DNA follows: TGTGCCAGCAGCCCAGGAGGAACTAACTATGGCTACACCTTC. Translation gives CASSPGGTNYGYTF.

V usage is TRBV5-1 and J usage is TRBJ2-6; no clear D gene. Deletions cut 3 bases from V and 0 bases from J, with 7 bases between. CDR3 size: 15 residues. Per the germline V gene, CDR1 is SGHRS and CDR2 is YFSETQ. The CDR3 spells CASSSRSSGANVLTF. In DNA, the CDR3 is TGCGCCAGCAGCTCCAGAAGCTCTGGGGCCAACGTCCTGACTTTC.

The chain uses TRBV9 and TRBJ2-1; the D is unclear. Germline lookup yields CDR1 SGDLS and CDR2 YYNGEE. Trimming pared 0 bases from V and 10 bases from J, leaving 14 bases between. The CDR3 sequence is 14 residues long. The CDR3 sequence is CASSVATEPIEQFF. The CDR3 nucleotides are TGTGCCAGCAGCGTAGCTACGGAGCCAATAGAGCAGTTCTTC.

V and J are TRBV3-1 (or the pseudogene TRBV3-2) and TRBJ2-7; possible D gene TRBD2, 5 bases. CDR1 is LGHDT and CDR2 is YNNKEL in the germline V gene (reference sequence). This CDR3 contains 15 residues. The V gene lost 4 bases and the J gene lost 1 base, with 14 bases spanning the gap. The CDR3 reads CASSPPARGSYEQYF. The CDR3 DNA sequence: TGTGCCAGCAGCCCCCCGGCGCGCGGGTCCTACGAGCAGTACTTC.

This chain links TRBV7-9 with TRBJ1-2; possible D gene TRBD1, 5 bases. V lost 7 bases and J lost 2, with 11 bases in between. The germline V gene has CDR1 SEHNR and CDR2 FQNEAQ (reference sequence). This CDR3 is 13 amino acids long. The CDR3, as DNA: TGTGCCAGCACCCCCGGGGGGAACTATGGCTACACCTTC. Protein product: CASTPGGNYGYTF. Looking up the rest from reference TRBV7-9 and TRBJ1-2 gives the full variable domain: DTGVSQNPRHKITKRGQNVTFRCDPISEHNRLYWYRQTLGQGPEFLTYFQNEAQLEKSRLLSDRFSAERPKGSFSTLEIQRTEQGDSAMYLCASTPGGNYGYTFGSGTRLTVV.

The rearrangement uses TRBV30 and TRBJ2-7, with D perhaps TRBD2 (5 bases). Germline V gene lookup returns CDR1 GTSNPN and CDR2 SVGIG (reference sequence). Trimming pared 1 base from V and 4 bases from J, leaving 20 bases between. The CDR3 is 16 amino acids. The CDR3 bases are TGTGCCTGGAGTGCCACGGACTTGTCGTCAGATTACGAGCAGTACTTC. It is translated as CAWSATDLSSDYEQYF.

Only a few counts were recorded for this clone. The chain carries TRBV5-4 and TRBJ2-1; no firm D call. Germline V gene lookup returns CDR1 SGHNT and CDR2 YYREEE (reference sequence). The CDR3 length is 14 residues. Between the trimmed V and J ends, which lost 3 bases and 1 base, there was a span of 8 bases. This CDR3 reads CASSSTRSYNEQFF. As DNA, the CDR3 is TGTGCCAGCAGCTCCACTCGATCCTACAATGAGCAGTTCTTC.

This rearrangement joins TRBV11-2 to TRBJ2-4; TRBD2 is a possible D gene (6 bases). V was cut by 0 bases and J by 1 base, with 16 bases left in between. Looked up from germline, CDR1 is SGHAT and CDR2 is FQNNGV. The CDR3 is 18 amino acids. The CDR3 bases are TGTGCCAGCAGCTTAGACCGGACTCCCGGGGGTGCCAAAAACATTCAGTACTTC. It yields the protein CASSLDRTPGGAKNIQYF.

J is TRBJ2-2 and V is TRBV4-1, with 10 bases aligning to TRBD2. CDR1 and CDR2 from the germline V gene are MGHRA and YSYEKL. Trimming cost V 0 bases and J 6 bases; bases outside gene matches: 10. There are 18 residues in the CDR3. The CDR3 here is CASSQESLAGVTSGELFF. As DNA, the CDR3 is TGCGCCAGCAGCCAAGAGTCCCTAGCGGGAGTTACGTCCGGGGAGCTGTTTTTT.

This chain links TRBV20-1 with TRBJ1-4; D gene unclear. The CDR3 is made up of 10 amino acids. Trimming shortened V by 6 bases and J by 8 bases, and 7 bases separated the two germline ends. From germline, CDR1 is DFQATT and CDR2 SNEGSKA (reference sequence). The CDR3 spells CSAESEKLFF. In DNA form, the CDR3 reads TGCAGTGCCGAGTCCGAAAAACTGTTTTTT.

V is TRBV5-1 and J is TRBJ2-3, with D possibly matching TRBD1 (6 bases). CDR3 size: 14 residues. V was clipped by 4 bases and J by 5 bases, with 14 bases between them. The germline CDR1 and CDR2 sequences are SGHRS and YFSETQ. CDR3 in DNA: TGCGCCAGCAGCCTGGGGGCGAACGGAGATACGCAGTATTTT. It yields the protein CASSLGANGDTQYF.

V gene TRBV6-6 combines with J gene TRBJ1-1; D perhaps matches TRBD1 (6 bases). In germline, CDR1 is MNHNY, CDR2 SVGAGI (reference sequence). The CDR3 has 16 amino acids. The V end lost 2 bases, the J end lost 1 base, and 14 bases lay between the germline ends. The CDR3 nucleotides read TGTGCCAGCAGTTACGGGCGGGGGCAGGGGAACACTGAAGCTTTCTTT. Amino acid sequence: CASSYGRGQGNTEAFF.

The gene calls are TRBV6-1 and TRBJ1-2; 12 nucleotides match TRBD1. This CDR3 has 15 residues. V trimming: 2 bases; J trimming: 4 bases; junction bases outside the gene matches: 2. CDR1 and CDR2 from the germline V gene are MNHNS and SASEGT. The CDR3 sequence: CASSERDRGPYGYTF. For the CDR3, the DNA is TGTGCCAGCAGTGAAAGGGACAGGGGGCCCTATGGCTACACCTTC.

The V and J genes are TRBV19 and TRBJ2-2; D unresolved. Germline V gene data show CDR1 as LNHDA and CDR2 as SQIVND (reference sequence). The CDR3 covers 12 residues. Trimming stripped 6 bases from V and 0 bases from J, with 2 bases between. CDR3 sequence: CASSTNTGELFF. The CDR3, as DNA: TGTGCCAGTAGCACGAACACCGGGGAGCTGTTTTTT.